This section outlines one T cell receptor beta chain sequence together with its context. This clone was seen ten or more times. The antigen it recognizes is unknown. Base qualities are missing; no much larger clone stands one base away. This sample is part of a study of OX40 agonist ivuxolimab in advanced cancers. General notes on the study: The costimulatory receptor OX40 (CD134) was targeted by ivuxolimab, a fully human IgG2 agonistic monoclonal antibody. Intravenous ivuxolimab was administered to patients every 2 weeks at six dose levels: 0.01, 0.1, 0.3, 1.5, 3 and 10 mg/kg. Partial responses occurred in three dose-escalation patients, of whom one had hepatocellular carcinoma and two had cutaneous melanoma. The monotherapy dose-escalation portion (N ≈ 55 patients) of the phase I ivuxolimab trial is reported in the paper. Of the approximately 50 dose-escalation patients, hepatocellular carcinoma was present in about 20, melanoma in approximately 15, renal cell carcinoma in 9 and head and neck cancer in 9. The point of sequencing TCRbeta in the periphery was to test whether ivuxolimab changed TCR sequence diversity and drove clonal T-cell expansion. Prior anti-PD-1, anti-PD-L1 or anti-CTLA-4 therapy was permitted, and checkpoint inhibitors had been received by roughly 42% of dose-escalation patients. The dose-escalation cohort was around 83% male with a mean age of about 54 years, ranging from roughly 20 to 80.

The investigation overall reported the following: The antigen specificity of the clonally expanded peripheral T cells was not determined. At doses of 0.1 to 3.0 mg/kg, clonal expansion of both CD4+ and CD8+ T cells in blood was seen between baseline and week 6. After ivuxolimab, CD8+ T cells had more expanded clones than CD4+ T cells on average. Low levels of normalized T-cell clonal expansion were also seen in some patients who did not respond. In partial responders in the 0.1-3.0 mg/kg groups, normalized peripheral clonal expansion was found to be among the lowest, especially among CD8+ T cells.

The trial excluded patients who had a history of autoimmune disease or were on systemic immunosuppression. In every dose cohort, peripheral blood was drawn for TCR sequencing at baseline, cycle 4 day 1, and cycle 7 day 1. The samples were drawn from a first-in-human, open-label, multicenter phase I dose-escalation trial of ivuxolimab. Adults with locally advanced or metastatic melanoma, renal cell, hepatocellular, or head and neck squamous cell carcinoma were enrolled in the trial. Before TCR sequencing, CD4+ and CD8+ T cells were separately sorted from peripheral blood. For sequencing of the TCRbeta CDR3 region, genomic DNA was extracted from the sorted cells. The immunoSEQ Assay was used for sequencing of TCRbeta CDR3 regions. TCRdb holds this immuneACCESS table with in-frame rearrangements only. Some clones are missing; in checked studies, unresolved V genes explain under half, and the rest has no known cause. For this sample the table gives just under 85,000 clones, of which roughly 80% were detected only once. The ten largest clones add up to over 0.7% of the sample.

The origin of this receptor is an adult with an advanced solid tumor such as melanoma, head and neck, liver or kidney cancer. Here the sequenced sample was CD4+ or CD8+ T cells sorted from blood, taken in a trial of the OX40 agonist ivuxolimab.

At the DNA level, the sequence is TGCGCCAGCAGTTTCGCGGACAACTCTAACTATGGCTACACCTTC. Translated, it gives CASSFADNSNYGYTF. The chain joins TRBV5-1 to TRBJ1-2, with TRBD1 tentatively as D gene (5 bases match). Deletion took 5 bases off V and 0 bases off J, with a span of 14 bases between the germline ends. Looking up the germline V gene yields CDR1 SGHRS and CDR2 YFSETQ. The CDR3 holds 15 amino acids from the cysteine to the phenylalanine. Only the CDR3 part of the read is kept: 45 bases, read in frame from the first base.